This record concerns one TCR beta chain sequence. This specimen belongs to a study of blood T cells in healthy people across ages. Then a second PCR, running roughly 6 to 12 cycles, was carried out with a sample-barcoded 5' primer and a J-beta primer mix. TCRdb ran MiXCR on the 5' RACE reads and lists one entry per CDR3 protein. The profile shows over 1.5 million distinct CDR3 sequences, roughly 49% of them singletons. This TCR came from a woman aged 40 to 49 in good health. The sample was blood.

DNA of the CDR3: TGTGCCATCAGCGAGGGGGCAGCAAGCGGCTACACCTTC. It specifies CAISEGAASGYTF. V usage is TRBV10-3 and J usage is TRBJ1-2; 7 nucleotides align to TRBD1. This CDR3 comprises 13 residues. Germline CDR1 reads ENHRY; CDR2 reads SYGVKD. V lost 6 bases to trimming and J lost 8 bases; unmatched junction nucleotides: 9.